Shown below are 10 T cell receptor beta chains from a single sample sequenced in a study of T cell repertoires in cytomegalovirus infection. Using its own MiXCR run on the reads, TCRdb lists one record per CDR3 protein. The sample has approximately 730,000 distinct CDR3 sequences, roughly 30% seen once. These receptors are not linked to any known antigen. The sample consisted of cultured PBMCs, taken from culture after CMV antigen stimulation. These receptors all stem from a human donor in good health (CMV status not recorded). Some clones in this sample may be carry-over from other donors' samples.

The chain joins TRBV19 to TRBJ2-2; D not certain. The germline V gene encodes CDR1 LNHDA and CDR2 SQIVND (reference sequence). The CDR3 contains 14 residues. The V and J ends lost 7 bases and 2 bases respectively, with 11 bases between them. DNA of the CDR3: TGTGCCAGTACAGTCAGGCGAAACACCGGGGAGCTGTTTTTT. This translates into CASTVRRNTGELFF.

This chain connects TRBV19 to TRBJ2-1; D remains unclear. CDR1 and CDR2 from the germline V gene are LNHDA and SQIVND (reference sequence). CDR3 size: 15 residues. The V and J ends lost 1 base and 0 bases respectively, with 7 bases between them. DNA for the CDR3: TGTGCCAGTAGTATAGGCCGGAGCTCCTACAATGAGCAGTTCTTC. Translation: CASSIGRSSYNEQFF.

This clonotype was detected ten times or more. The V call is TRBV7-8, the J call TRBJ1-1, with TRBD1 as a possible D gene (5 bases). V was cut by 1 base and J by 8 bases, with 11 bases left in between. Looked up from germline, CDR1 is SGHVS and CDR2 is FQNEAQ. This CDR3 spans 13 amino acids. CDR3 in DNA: TGTGCCAGCAGCTTAGATGGCGGGACGGAAGCTTTCTTT. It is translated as CASSLDGGTEAFF.

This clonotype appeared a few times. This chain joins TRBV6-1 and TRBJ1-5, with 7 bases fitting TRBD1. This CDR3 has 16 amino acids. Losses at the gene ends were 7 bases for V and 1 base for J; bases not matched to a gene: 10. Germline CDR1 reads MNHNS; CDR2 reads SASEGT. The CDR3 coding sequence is TGTGCCAGCAACCCCCCAGGGGGTAAAAGCAATCAGCCCCAGCATTTT. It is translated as CASNPPGGKSNQPQHF.

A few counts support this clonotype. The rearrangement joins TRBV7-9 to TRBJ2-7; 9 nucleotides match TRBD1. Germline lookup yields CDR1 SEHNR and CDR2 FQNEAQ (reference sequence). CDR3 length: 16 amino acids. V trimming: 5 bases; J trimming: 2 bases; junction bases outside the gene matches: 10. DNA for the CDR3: TGTGCCAGCAGCAAAACCACAGGGGGCGAAACCTACGAGCAGTACTTC. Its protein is CASSKTTGGETYEQYF.

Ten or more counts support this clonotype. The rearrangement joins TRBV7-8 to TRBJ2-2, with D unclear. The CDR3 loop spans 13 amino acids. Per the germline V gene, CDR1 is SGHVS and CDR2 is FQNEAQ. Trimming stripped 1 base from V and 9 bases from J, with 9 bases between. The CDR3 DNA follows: TGTGCCAGCAGCTTAGTGGACGGCCGGGAGCTGTTTTTT. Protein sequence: CASSLVDGRELFF.

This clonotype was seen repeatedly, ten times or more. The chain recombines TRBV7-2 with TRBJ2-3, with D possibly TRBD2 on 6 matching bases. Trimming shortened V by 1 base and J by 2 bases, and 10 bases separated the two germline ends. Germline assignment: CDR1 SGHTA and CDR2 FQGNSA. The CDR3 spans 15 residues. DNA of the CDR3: TGTGCCAGCAGCTTAGGCGGGGAAATCACAGATACGCAGTATTTT. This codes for CASSLGGEITDTQYF.

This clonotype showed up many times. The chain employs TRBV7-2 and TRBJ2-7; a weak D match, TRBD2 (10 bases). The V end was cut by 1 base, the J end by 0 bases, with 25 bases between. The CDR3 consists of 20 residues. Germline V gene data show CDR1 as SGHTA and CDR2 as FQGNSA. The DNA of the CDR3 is TGTGCCAGCAGCTTAGTTAACAGGGGGCCCGGACTAGCGGCCTCCTACGAGCAGTACTTC. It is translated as CASSLVNRGPGLAASYEQYF.

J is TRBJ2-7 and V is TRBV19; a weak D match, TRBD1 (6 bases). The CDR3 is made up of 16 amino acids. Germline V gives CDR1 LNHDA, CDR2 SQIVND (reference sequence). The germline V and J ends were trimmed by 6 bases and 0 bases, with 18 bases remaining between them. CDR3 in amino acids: CASRHRAGTHSYEQYF. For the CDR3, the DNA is TGTGCCAGTAGACACCGGGCCGGGACACACTCCTACGAGCAGTACTTC. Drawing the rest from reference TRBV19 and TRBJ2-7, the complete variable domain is DGGITQSPKYLFRKEGQNVTLSCEQNLNHDAMYWYRQDPGQGLRLIYYSQIVNDFQKGDIAEGYSVSREKKESFPLTVTSAQKNPTAFYLCASRHRAGTHSYEQYFGPGTRLTVT.

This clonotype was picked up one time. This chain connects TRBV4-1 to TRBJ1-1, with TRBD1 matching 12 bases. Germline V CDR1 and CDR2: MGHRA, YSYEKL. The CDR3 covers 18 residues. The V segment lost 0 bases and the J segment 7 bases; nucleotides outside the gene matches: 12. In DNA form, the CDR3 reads TGCGCCAGCAGCCAAGAAGGGGGACAGGGGGCGCGGGACGGTGAAGCTTTCTTT. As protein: CASSQEGGQGARDGEAFF.